These 7 T cell receptor beta chains originate from one sample sequenced in a study of shared clonotypes between healthy human individuals. The repertoire was sequenced with immunoSEQ multiplex PCR; TCRdb's copy has only in-frame clones and lacks some. The table includes over 1.5 million clones, about 98% detected once. Material for sequencing was naive CD4+ T cells sorted from blood. As to subset: CD45RA+ positively selected. These receptors all come from a man aged 30 to 39 in good health.

The chain couples TRBV28 to TRBJ1-2; TRBD1 agrees at 7 bases. Germline V gene lookup returns CDR1 MDHEN and CDR2 SYDVKM. This CDR3 contains 17 residues. V lost 7 bases and J lost 6; bases outside the gene matches: 20. This CDR3 is CASTPQTRDSLINGYTF. CDR3 DNA: TGTGCCAGCACCCCTCAAACCCGGGACAGTTTAATTAATGGCTACACCTTC.

The chain employs TRBV28 and TRBJ2-1; D is possibly TRBD2 (6 bases). Germline lookup yields CDR1 MDHEN and CDR2 SYDVKM. This CDR3 is built from 16 residues. The germline V and J ends were trimmed by 0 bases and 6 bases, with 15 bases remaining between them. The CDR3 DNA reads TGTGCCAGCAGTTTATGGACGGGAGCCAGAACCAATGAGCAGTTCTTC. This codes for CASSLWTGARTNEQFF.

The chain employs TRBV2 and TRBJ2-5; no reliable D call. Trimming removed 3 bases from V and 0 bases from J, with 8 bases in between. In germline, CDR1 is SNHLY, CDR2 FYNNEI. The CDR3 totals 14 residues. The CDR3 is CASSDRVYQETQYF. CDR3 coding DNA: TGTGCCAGCAGTGACAGAGTGTACCAAGAGACCCAGTACTTC.

The genes are TRBV15 and TRBJ2-7; D is undetermined. CDR3 length: 16 amino acids. The germline V gene has CDR1 LNHNV and CDR2 YYDKDF (reference sequence). The V end lost 0 bases, the J end lost 0 bases, and 12 bases lay between the germline ends. The CDR3 DNA reads TGTGCCACCAGCAGAGAGCCAGGCTGGGACTCCTACGAGCAGTACTTC. Its protein product is CATSREPGWDSYEQYF. Full variable domain (remainder filled in from reference TRBV15 and TRBJ2-7): DAMVIQNPRYQVTQFGKPVTLSCSQTLNHNVMYWYQQKSSQAPKLLFHYYDKDFNNEADTPDNFQSRRPNTSFCFLDIRSPGLGDTAMYLCATSREPGWDSYEQYFGPGTRLTVT.

The rearrangement joins TRBV14 to TRBJ2-2; D perhaps matches TRBD1 (5 bases). CDR1 is SGHDN and CDR2 is FVKESK in the germline V gene. The V end was cut by 4 bases, the J end by 2 bases, with 11 bases between. The CDR3 length is 15 residues. The CDR3 DNA sequence: TGTGCCAGCAGCCCAGTCCAGGGAAACACCGGGGAGCTGTTTTTT. Translation: CASSPVQGNTGELFF.

The J gene is TRBJ2-7, the V gene TRBV5-1; D is unclear. Per the germline V gene, CDR1 is SGHRS and CDR2 is YFSETQ. Trimming removed 1 base from V and 5 bases from J, with 10 bases in between. This CDR3 has 13 amino acids. The CDR3 DNA is TGCGCCAGCAGCTTGTCCCTATCTAACGAGCAGTACTTC. This codes for CASSLSLSNEQYF.

This clone was recorded once. The CDR3 coding sequence is TGTGCCAGCAGCTTGGGGGGGACTACCACTGAAGCTTTCTTT. It codes for CASSLGGTTTEAFF. The V gene is TRBV5-4, the J gene TRBJ1-1, with D possibly being TRBD1 (5 bases). Looked up from germline, CDR1 is SGHNT and CDR2 is YYREEE (reference sequence). V was shortened by 0 bases and J by 4 bases, with 10 bases between the two germline ends. This CDR3 has 14 amino acids.